These 19 T cell receptor beta chains were sequenced from one sample in a study of shared clonotypes between healthy human individuals. TCRdb keeps only in-frame clones here, not all; method: immunoSEQ multiplex PCR. The table includes roughly 1.4 million clones, approximately 98.5% detected once. The source material was naive CD4+ T cells sorted from blood. Subset: CD45RA+ positively selected. Every receptor here comes from a man aged 30-40 years in good health.

The chain joins TRBV5-1 to TRBJ2-1, with 11 bases that match TRBD2. Germline values: CDR1 SGHRS, CDR2 YFSETQ. J gave up 9 bases and V 3 bases, and 8 bases lay outside the gene matches. The CDR3 has 15 amino acids. CDR3 nucleotides: TGCGCCAGCAGCTCAGGACTAGCGGGTACCTCTGAGCAGTTCTTC. This gives the protein CASSSGLAGTSEQFF.

The J gene is TRBJ2-3, the V gene TRBV5-4, with D unclear. CDR3 length equals 11 residues. Trimming shortened V by 1 base and J by 4 bases, and 1 base separated the two germline ends. CDR1 and CDR2 from the germline V gene are SGHNT and YYREEE (reference sequence). CDR3 sequence reads: CASSLPDTQYF. As DNA, the CDR3 is TGTGCCAGCAGCTTGCCAGATACGCAGTATTTT.

This chain links TRBV25-1 with TRBJ2-3; tentatively, D is TRBD2 (5 bases). With 2 bases removed from V and 4 bases from J, the gap between germline ends came to 7 bases. The CDR3 consists of 13 residues. Germline-derived CDR1 and CDR2 are MGHDK and SYGVNS. DNA of the CDR3: TGTGCCAGCAGTGAAGCGGGCCCAGATACGCAGTATTTT. This sequence encodes CASSEAGPDTQYF. Full variable domain (remainder filled in from reference TRBV25-1 and TRBJ2-3): EADIYQTPRYLVIGTGKKITLECSQTMGHDKMYWYQQDPGMELHLIHYSYGVNSTEKGDLSSESTVSRIRTEHFPLTLESARPSHTSQYLCASSEAGPDTQYFGPGTRLTVL.

The chain carries TRBV28 and TRBJ1-2; D is possibly TRBD1 (6 bases). The CDR3 is made up of 15 amino acids. Germline CDR1 reads MDHEN; CDR2 reads SYDVKM. Trimming pared 3 bases from V and 4 bases from J, leaving 15 bases between. The CDR3 sequence: CASSLPLDRIYGYTF. The CDR3 DNA is TGTGCCAGCAGTTTGCCCCTGGACAGAATCTATGGCTACACCTTC.

This sequence joins TRBV18 and TRBJ2-3; D not certain. The germline V gene encodes CDR1 KGHSH and CDR2 LQKENI. The CDR3 consists of 13 residues. The germline V and J ends were trimmed by 4 bases and 1 base, with 6 bases remaining between them. The CDR3, as DNA: TGTGCCAGCTCACGAACCGGCACAGATACGCAGTATTTT. Amino acid sequence: CASSRTGTDTQYF. Drawing the rest from reference TRBV18 and TRBJ2-3, the complete variable domain is NAGVMQNPRHLVRRRGQEARLRCSPMKGHSHVYWYRQLPEEGLKFMVYLQKENIIDESGMPKERFSAEFPKEGPSILRIQQVVRGDSAAYFCASSRTGTDTQYFGPGTRLTVL.

The chain links TRBV14 to TRBJ2-1; D uncertain. This CDR3 is built from 19 residues. CDR1 and CDR2 from the germline V gene are SGHDN and FVKESK. Trimming stripped 0 bases from V and 4 bases from J, with 22 bases between. CDR3 residues: CASSQEIGAVTNTYNEQFF. The DNA of the CDR3 is TGTGCCAGCAGCCAAGAAATTGGAGCTGTTACCAATACTTACAATGAGCAGTTCTTC.

The V call is TRBV4-2, the J call TRBJ2-1; 7 bases fit TRBD2. After removal of 0 bases from V and 8 bases from J, the junction contained 13 bases not matched to a gene. Germline CDR1 is LGHNA and CDR2 is YNFKEQ. The CDR3 runs to 17 residues. For the CDR3, the DNA is TGTGCCAGCAGCCAAGAGGCAAGGACTAGGCTTTTGGATGAGCAGTTCTTC. Protein: CASSQEARTRLLDEQFF.

A remark on this clone: The sample holds other DNA sequences that translate to the same CDR3. The rearrangement joins TRBV9 to TRBJ1-1; D call uncertain. Germline CDR1 SGDLS, CDR2 YYNGEE. The CDR3 extends over 13 amino acids. V lost 2 bases, J lost 0 bases, and 5 bases lay in between. CDR3 coding DNA: TGTGCCAGCAGCGTGGGGATGAACACTGAAGCTTTCTTT. The encoded protein is CASSVGMNTEAFF.

The chain links TRBV9 to TRBJ1-2, with TRBD1 identical over 9 bases. Germline lookup yields CDR1 SGDLS and CDR2 YYNGEE. The CDR3 totals 15 residues. V gave up 0 bases and J gave up 8 bases; unmatched junction bases: 8. The CDR3 protein is CASSVVLGQGGGYTF. The DNA for the CDR3 is TGTGCCAGCAGCGTAGTCCTGGGACAGGGTGGCGGCTACACCTTC.

The chain carries TRBV19 and TRBJ2-7; maybe TRBD2 (8 bases). V dropped 4 bases and J dropped 4 bases, with 20 bases sitting between them. In germline, CDR1 is LNHDA, CDR2 SQIVND (reference sequence). This CDR3 spans 16 amino acids. Written as DNA, the CDR3 is TGTGCCAGTAGTACACGGGGGGGGACAGAGCTTTACGAGCAGTACTTC. Its protein product is CASSTRGGTELYEQYF.

This clone was detected a few times. This chain joins TRBV19 and TRBJ1-2; 9 nucleotides line up with TRBD1. CDR1 and CDR2 from the germline V gene are LNHDA and SQIVND (reference sequence). V shed 8 bases, J shed 7 bases, and the junction held 8 bases outside the gene matches. The CDR3 sequence is 13 residues long. CDR3 bases: TGTGCCAGTCGGGACAGGGTGCGGTCTGGCTACACCTTC. Encoded protein: CASRDRVRSGYTF. The full variable domain, its missing parts supplied by reference TRBV19 and TRBJ1-2, is DGGITQSPKYLFRKEGQNVTLSCEQNLNHDAMYWYRQDPGQGLRLIYYSQIVNDFQKGDIAEGYSVSREKKESFPLTVTSAQKNPTAFYLCASRDRVRSGYTFGSGTRLTVV.

J is TRBJ2-5 and V is TRBV7-9; 10 nucleotides match TRBD2. The V gene's germline CDR1 is SEHNR and CDR2 FQNEAQ (reference sequence). The CDR3 contains 15 residues. J gave up 5 bases and V 4 bases, and 7 bases lay outside the gene matches. In DNA form, the CDR3 reads TGTGCCAGCAGCTGGACTAGCGGTCTCGAGGAGACCCAGTACTTC. Translation gives CASSWTSGLEETQYF.

The rearrangement joins TRBV29-1 to TRBJ2-3, with TRBD2 identical over 11 bases. V shed 7 bases and J 0 bases; nucleotides not matched to a gene: 0. The germline V gene encodes CDR1 SQVTM and CDR2 ANQGSEA. The CDR3 has 13 amino acids. The CDR3 nucleotides read TGCAGCGGACTAGCGGGGAGCACAGATACGCAGTATTTT. The encoded protein is CSGLAGSTDTQYF.

The count of this clone is one. This chain connects TRBV10-3 to TRBJ2-7; D unclear. Germline V gene sequence: CDR1 ENHRY, CDR2 SYGVKD. The CDR3 runs 11 residues. Trimming took 10 bases from V and 3 from J, leaving 10 bases between them. CDR3 in DNA: TGTGCCACCCTAGGATACTACGAGCAGTACTTC. It encodes CATLGYYEQYF.

The chain has TRBV7-9 and TRBJ1-2; D is ambiguous. Germline V gives CDR1 SEHNR, CDR2 FQNEAQ (reference sequence). Trimming cost V 0 bases and J 6 bases, with 8 bases left between them. The length of the CDR3 is 13 residues. CDR3 protein: CASSLAGSHGYTF. CDR3 DNA sequence: TGTGCCAGCAGCTTAGCAGGGTCCCATGGCTACACCTTC.

This chain uses TRBV11-2 with TRBJ2-1; TRBD2 might be the D (5 bases). CDR1 and CDR2 (germline): SGHAT, FQNNGV. This CDR3 spans 12 amino acids. The V and J ends lost 5 bases and 6 bases respectively, with 8 bases between them. CDR3: CASSERFNEQFF. CDR3 coding DNA: TGTGCCAGCAGCGAGCGGTTCAATGAGCAGTTCTTC.

The chain joins TRBV7-2 to TRBJ2-2, with D possibly TRBD2 on 6 matching bases. Germline CDR1 is SGHTA and CDR2 is FQGNSA. The V end was cut by 6 bases, the J end by 2 bases, with 10 bases between. The CDR3 is made up of 14 amino acids. For the CDR3, the DNA is TGTGCCAGCAGGGCCGGGACTAACACCGGGGAGCTGTTTTTT. Protein sequence: CASRAGTNTGELFF.

The chain uses TRBV7-2 and TRBJ2-7; D not resolved. This CDR3 has 12 residues. V gave up 5 bases and J gave up 5 bases, with 10 bases separating them. CDR1 SGHTA and CDR2 FQGNSA come from the germline V gene. The CDR3 spells CASSLTTNEQYF. Written as DNA, the CDR3 is TGTGCCAGCAGCCTTACCACCAACGAGCAGTACTTC.

In its sample, this clone was seen once. The chain has TRBV5-1 and TRBJ2-1, with D maybe TRBD1 (6 bases). From germline, CDR1 is SGHRS and CDR2 YFSETQ. The CDR3 contains 15 residues. V gave up 4 bases and J gave up 8 bases, with 19 bases separating them. This chain's CDR3 is CASSPGTGLVYEQFF. The CDR3 nucleotides read TGCGCCAGCAGCCCGGGAACAGGGTTGGTCTATGAGCAGTTCTTC.